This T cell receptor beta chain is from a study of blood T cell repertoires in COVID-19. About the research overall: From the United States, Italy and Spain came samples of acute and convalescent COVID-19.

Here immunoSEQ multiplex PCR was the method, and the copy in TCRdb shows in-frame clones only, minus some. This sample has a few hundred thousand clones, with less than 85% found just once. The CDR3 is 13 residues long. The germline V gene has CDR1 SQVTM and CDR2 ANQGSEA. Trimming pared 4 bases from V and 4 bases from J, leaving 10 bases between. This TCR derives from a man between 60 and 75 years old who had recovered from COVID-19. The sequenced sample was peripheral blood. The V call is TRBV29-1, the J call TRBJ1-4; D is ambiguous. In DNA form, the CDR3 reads TGCAGCGTTGTATGGGCGAGTAATGAAAAACTGTTTTTT. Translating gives CSVVWASNEKLFF. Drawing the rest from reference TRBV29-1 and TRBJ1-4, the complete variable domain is SAVISQKPSRDICQRGTSLTIQCQVDSQVTMMFWYRQQPGQSLTLIATANQGSEATYESGFVIDKFPISRPNLTFSTLTVSNMSPEDSSIYLCSVVWASNEKLFFGSGTQLSVL.